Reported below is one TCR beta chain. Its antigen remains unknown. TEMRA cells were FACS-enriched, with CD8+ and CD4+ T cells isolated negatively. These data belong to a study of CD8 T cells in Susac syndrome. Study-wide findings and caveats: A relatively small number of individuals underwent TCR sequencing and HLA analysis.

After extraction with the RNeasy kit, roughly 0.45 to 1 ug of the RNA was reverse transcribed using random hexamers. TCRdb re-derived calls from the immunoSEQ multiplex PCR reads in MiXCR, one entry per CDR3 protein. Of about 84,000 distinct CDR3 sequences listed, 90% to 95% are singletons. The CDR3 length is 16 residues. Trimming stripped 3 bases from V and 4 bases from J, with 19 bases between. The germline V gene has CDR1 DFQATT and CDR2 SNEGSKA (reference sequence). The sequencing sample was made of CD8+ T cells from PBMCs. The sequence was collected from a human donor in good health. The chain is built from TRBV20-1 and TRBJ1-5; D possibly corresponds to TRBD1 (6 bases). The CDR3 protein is CSASSRWTATNQPQHF. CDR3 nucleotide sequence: TGCAGTGCTAGTTCACGCTGGACAGCGACAAATCAGCCCCAGCATTTT.